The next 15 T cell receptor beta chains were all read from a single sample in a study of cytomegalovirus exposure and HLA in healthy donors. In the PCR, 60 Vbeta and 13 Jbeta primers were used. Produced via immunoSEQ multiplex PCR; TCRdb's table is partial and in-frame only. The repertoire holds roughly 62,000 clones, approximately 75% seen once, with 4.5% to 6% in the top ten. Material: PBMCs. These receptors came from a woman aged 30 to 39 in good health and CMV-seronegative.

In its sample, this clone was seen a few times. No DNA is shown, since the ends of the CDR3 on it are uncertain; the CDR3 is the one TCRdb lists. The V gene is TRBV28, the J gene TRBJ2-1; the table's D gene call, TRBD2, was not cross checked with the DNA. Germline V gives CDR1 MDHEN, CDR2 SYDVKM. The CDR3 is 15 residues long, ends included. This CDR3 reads CASSLPAVAGGSKFF.

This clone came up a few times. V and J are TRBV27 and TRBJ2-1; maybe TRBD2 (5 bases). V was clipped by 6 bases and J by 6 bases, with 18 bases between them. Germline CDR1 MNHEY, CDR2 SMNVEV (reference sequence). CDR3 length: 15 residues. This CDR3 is CASSLDSSTGNEQFF. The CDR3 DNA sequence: TGTGCCAGCAGCTTGGACTCTTCGACGGGCAATGAGCAGTTCTTC.

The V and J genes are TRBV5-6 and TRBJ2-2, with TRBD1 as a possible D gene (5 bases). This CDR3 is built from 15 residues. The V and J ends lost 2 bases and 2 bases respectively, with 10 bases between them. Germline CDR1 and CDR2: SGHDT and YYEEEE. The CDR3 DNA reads TGTGCCAGCAGCTTAGACAGAATAAACACCGGGGAGCTGTTTTTT. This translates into CASSLDRINTGELFF.

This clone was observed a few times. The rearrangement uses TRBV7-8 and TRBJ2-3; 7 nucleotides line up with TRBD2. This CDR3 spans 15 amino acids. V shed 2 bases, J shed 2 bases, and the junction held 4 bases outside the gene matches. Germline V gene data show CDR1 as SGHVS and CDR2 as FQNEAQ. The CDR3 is CASSLSGAFTDTQYF. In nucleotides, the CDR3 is TGTGCCAGCAGCTTAAGCGGGGCCTTCACAGATACGCAGTATTTT.

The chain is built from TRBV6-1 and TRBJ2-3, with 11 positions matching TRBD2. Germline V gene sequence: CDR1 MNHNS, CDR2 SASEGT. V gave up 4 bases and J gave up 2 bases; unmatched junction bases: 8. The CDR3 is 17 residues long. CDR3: CASSGRTSGLYTDTQYF. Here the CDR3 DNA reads TGTGCCAGCAGTGGCAGGACTAGCGGGTTGTACACAGATACGCAGTATTTT.

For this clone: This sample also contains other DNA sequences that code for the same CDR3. CDR3 loop: CASSLRTSGNNEQFF. The DNA of the CDR3 is TGCGCCAGCAGCCTTCGGACTAGCGGGAATAATGAGCAGTTCTTC. The rearrangement joins TRBV5-1 to TRBJ2-1; 12 bases align to TRBD2. Losses at the gene ends were 4 bases for V and 7 bases for J; bases not matched to a gene: 6. This CDR3 has 15 residues. The germline V gene has CDR1 SGHRS and CDR2 YFSETQ. Variable domain in full (rest from reference TRBV5-1 and TRBJ2-1): KAGVTQTPRYLIKTRGQQVTLSCSPISGHRSVSWYQQTPGQGLQFLFEYFSETQRNKGNFPGRFSGRQFSNSRSEMNVSTLELGDSALYLCASSLRTSGNNEQFFGPGTRLTVL.

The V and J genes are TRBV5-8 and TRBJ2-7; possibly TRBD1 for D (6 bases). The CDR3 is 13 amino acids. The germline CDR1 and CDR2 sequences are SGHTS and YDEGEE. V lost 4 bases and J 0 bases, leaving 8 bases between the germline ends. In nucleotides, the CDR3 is TGTGCCAGCAGCCAGGACAGCTCCTACGAGCAGTACGTC. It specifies CASSQDSSYEQYV.

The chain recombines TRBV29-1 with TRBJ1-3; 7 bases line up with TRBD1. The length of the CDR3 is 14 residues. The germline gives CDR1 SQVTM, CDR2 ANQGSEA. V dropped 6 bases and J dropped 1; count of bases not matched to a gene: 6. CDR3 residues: CSVETGNSGNTIYF. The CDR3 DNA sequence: TGCAGCGTCGAGACAGGGAATTCTGGAAACACCATATATTTT.

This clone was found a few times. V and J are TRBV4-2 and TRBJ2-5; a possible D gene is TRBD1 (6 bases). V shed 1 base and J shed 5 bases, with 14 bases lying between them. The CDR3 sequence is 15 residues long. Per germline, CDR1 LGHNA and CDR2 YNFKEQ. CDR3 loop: CASSQGSGVGETQYF. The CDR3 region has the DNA TGTGCCAGCAGCCAAGGGTCAGGGGTTGGGGAGACCCAGTACTTC.

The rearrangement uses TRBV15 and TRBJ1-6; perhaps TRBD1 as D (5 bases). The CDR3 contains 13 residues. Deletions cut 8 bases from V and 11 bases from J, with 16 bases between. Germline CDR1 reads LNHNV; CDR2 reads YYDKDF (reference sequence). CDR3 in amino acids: CATGAGKETPLHF. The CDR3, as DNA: TGTGCCACCGGGGCAGGGAAGGAGACACCCCTCCACTTT. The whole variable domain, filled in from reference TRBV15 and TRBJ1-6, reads DAMVIQNPRYQVTQFGKPVTLSCSQTLNHNVMYWYQQKSSQAPKLLFHYYDKDFNNEADTPDNFQSRRPNTSFCFLDIRSPGLGDTAMYLCATGAGKETPLHFGNGTRLTVT.

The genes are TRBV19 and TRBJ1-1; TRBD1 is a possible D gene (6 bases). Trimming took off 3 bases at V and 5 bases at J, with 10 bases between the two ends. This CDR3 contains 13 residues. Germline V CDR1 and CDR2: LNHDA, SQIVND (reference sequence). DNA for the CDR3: TGTGCCAGTAGTATTGACAGGAAGACTGAAGCTTTCTTT. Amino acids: CASSIDRKTEAFF.

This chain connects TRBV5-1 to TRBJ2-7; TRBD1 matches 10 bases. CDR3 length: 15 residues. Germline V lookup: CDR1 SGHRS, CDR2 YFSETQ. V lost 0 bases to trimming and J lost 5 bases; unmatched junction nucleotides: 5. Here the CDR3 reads CASSLDTGTGDEQYF. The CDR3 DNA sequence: TGCGCCAGCAGCTTGGACACCGGGACAGGGGACGAGCAGTACTTC.

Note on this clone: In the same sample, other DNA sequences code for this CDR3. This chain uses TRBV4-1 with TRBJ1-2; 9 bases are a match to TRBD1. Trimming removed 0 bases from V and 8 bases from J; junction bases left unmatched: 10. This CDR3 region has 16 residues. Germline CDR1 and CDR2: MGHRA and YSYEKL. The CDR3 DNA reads TGCGCCAGCAGCCAAGATTTGGTCGGGACAGGGAGCGGCTACACCTTC. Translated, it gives CASSQDLVGTGSGYTF.

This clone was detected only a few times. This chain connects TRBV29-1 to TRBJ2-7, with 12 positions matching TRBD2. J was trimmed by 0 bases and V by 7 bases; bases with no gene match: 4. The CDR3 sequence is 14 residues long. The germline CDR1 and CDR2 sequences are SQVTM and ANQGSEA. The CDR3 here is CSGLAGGSSYEQYF. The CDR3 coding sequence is TGCAGCGGGCTAGCGGGAGGGTCCTCCTACGAGCAGTACTTC.

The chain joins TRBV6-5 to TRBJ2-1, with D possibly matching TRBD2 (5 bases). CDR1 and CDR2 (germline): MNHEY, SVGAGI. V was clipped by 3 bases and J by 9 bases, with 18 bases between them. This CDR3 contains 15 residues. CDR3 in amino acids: CASSYRPNGVGEQFF. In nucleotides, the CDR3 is TGTGCCAGCAGTTATCGGCCCAACGGGGTCGGTGAGCAGTTCTTC.